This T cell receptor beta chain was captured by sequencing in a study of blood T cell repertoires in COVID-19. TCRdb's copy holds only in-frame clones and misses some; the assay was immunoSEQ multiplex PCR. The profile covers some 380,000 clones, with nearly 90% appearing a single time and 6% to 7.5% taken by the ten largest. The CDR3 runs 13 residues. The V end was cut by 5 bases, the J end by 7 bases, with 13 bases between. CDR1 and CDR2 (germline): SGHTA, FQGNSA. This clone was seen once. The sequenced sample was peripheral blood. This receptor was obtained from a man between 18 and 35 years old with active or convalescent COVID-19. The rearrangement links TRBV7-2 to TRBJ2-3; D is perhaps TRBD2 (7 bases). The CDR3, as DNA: TGTGCCAGCAGCCTACGGGGGGCAAATACGCAGTATTTT. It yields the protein CASSLRGANTQYF.